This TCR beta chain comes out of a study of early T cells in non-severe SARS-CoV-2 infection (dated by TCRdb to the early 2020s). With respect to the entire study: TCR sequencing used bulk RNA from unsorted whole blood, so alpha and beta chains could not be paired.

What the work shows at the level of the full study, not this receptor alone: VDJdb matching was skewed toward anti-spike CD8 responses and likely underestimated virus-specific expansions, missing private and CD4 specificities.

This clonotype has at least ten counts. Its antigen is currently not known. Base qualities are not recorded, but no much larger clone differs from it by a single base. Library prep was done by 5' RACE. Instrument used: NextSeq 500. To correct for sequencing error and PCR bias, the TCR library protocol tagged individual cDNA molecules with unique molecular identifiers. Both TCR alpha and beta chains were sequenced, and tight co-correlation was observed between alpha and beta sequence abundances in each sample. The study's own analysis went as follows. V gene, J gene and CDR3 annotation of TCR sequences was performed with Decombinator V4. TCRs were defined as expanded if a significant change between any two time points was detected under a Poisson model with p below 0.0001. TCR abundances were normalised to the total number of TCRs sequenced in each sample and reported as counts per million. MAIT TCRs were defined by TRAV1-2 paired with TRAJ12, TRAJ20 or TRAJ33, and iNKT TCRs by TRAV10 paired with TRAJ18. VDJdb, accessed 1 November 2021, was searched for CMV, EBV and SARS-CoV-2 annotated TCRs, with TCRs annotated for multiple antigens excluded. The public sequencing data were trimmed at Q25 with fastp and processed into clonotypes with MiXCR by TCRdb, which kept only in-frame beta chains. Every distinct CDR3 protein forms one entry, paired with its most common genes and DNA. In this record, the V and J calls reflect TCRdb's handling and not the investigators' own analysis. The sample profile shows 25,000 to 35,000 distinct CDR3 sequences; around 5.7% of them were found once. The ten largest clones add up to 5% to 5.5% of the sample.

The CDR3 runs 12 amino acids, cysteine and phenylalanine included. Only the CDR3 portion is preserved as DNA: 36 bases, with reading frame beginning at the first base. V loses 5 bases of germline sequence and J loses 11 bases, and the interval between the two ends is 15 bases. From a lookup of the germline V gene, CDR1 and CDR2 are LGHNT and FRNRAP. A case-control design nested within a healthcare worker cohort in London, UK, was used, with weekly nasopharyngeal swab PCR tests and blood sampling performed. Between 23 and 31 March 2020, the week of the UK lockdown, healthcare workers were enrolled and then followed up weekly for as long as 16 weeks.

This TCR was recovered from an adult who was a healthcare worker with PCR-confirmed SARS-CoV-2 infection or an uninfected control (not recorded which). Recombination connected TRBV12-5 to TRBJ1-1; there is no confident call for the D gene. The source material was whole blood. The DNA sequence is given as TGTGCTAGTGGTCCCCCAGACCGGTTGGCTTTCTTT. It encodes CASGPPDRLAFF.